The 11 T cell receptor beta chains given below trace back to one sample, sequenced in a study of blood T cells in healthy people across ages. Alongside a J-beta primer mix, a sample-barcoded 5' primer served in a second PCR lasting 7 to 11 cycles. TCRdb redid the calling of the 5' RACE reads with MiXCR, one entry per CDR3 protein. The repertoire has under 1 million distinct CDR3 sequences, under 45% of them found once; the top ten carry approximately 19%. The source material was blood. These receptors were collected from a man between 60 and 70 years old in good health.

The rearrangement links TRBV9 to TRBJ2-3; either TRBD1 or TRBD2 may fit D (5 bases each). V dropped 0 bases and J dropped 0 bases, with 11 bases sitting between them. This CDR3 comprises 16 residues. The germline CDR1 and CDR2 sequences are SGDLS and YYNGEE. The CDR3 sequence is CASSVASGLSTDTQYF. The CDR3 coding sequence is TGTGCCAGCAGCGTAGCGTCGGGGCTAAGCACAGATACGCAGTATTTT.

The chain joins TRBV4-3 to TRBJ2-7, with TRBD1 identical over 9 bases. Germline V lookup: CDR1 LGHNA, CDR2 YSLEER. Trimming removed 1 base from V and 1 base from J; junction bases left unmatched: 8. CDR3 size: 17 residues. In DNA, the CDR3 is TGCGCCAGCAGCCAAGTCTACAGGGGGCCCTTATCCTACGAGCAGTACTTC. Translation: CASSQVYRGPLSYEQYF.

This clonotype was seen a few times. The J gene is TRBJ2-1, the V gene TRBV20-1, with TRBD1 matching over 7 bases. Trimming cost V 5 bases and J 3 bases; bases outside gene matches: 7. The CDR3 is made up of 14 amino acids. Germline CDR1 reads DFQATT; CDR2 reads SNEGSKA (reference sequence). The CDR3 is CSAEGQDIYNEQFF. The CDR3 DNA reads as TGCAGTGCTGAAGGACAGGACATCTACAATGAGCAGTTCTTC.

This clonotype was observed a few times. The rearrangement joins TRBV6-2 or TRBV6-3 to TRBJ2-3, with D unclear. This CDR3 region has 14 residues. Germline V gene lookup returns CDR1 MNHEY and CDR2 SVGEGT. With 2 bases removed from V and 5 bases from J, the gap between germline ends came to 11 bases. The CDR3 DNA sequence: TGTGCCAGCAGTTACCACCTATCTGGAGATACGCAGTATTTT. It specifies CASSYHLSGDTQYF.

This chain links TRBV11-2 with TRBJ2-5, with 8 bases fitting TRBD1. Matching the DNA end better, TRBJ2-7 makes the J call doubtful. This CDR3 is built from 17 residues. Germline CDR1 is SGHAT and CDR2 is FQNNGV. CDR3 residues: CASSLRVSDRGSYEQYF. DNA of the CDR3: TGTGCCAGCAGCTTAAGGGTCAGTGACAGGGGAAGTTACGAGCAGTACTTC.

The gene calls are TRBV30 and TRBJ2-5, with TRBD2 matching 11 bases. The CDR3 consists of 13 residues. V was pared by 3 bases and J by 7 bases, with 4 bases of the junction left unmatched. Per germline, CDR1 GTSNPN and CDR2 SVGIG (reference sequence). The CDR3 coding sequence is TGTGCCTGGAGGACTAGCGGGGTCCTGACCCAGTACTTC. Translated: CAWRTSGVLTQYF. Based on the CDR3 plus reference TRBV30 and TRBJ2-5, the full variable domain is SQTIHQWPATLVQPVGSPLSLECTVEGTSNPNLYWYRQAAGRGLQLLFYSVGIGQISSEVPQNLSASRPQDRQFILSSKKLLLSDSGFYLCAWRTSGVLTQYFGPGTRLLVL.

V and J are TRBV12-3 or TRBV12-4 and TRBJ2-7; the match to TRBD1 covers 11 bases. The CDR3 totals 15 residues. With 5 bases clipped from V and 6 bases from J, the junction kept 9 bases outside the gene matches. For the CDR3, the DNA is TGTGCCAGCAGTCCTCGGACAGGGGGCTCATGCGAGCAGTACTTC. Its protein is CASSPRTGGSCEQYF.

This clonotype was seen a handful of times. The chain joins TRBV5-1 to TRBJ2-5; TRBD2 matches at 8 bases. Germline loops: CDR1 SGHRS, CDR2 YFSETQ. CDR3 length: 14 residues. With 4 bases clipped from V and 6 bases from J, the junction kept 8 bases outside the gene matches. The CDR3 sequence: CASSLPGGDQTQYF. CDR3 nucleotides: TGCGCCAGCAGCCTCCCCGGGGGGGACCAGACCCAGTACTTC.

The V gene is TRBV18, the J gene TRBJ2-5; a weak D match, TRBD2 (5 bases). Germline CDR1 and CDR2: KGHSH and LQKENI. The CDR3 loop spans 13 amino acids. Trimming cost V 2 bases and J 11 bases, with 15 bases left between them. The CDR3 region has the DNA TGTGCCAGCTCACCAGGGCGGGCGCAGGAGCAGTACTTC. Protein sequence: CASSPGRAQEQYF.

The chain is built from TRBV10-1 and TRBJ1-4; D is ambiguous. Germline CDR1 reads WNHNN; CDR2 reads SYGVQD (reference sequence). This CDR3 is 10 amino acids long. Trimming removed 6 bases at V and 8 bases at J, with 4 bases between. CDR3 in DNA: TGCGCCAGCAGCCGAGAAAAACTGTTTTTT. It encodes CASSREKLFF.

This clonotype has only a few counts. The chain combines TRBV24-1 with TRBJ2-4; D gene unclear. The DNA end is a closer match to TRBJ2-7, so the J assignment may be wrong. There are 11 residues in the CDR3. Germline V CDR1 and CDR2: KGHDR, SFDVKD. This CDR3 is CATSDSYEQYF. CDR3 nucleotides: TGTGCCACCAGTGATTCTTACGAGCAGTACTTC.